This T cell receptor beta chain emerged from a study of blood T cell repertoires in COVID-19. The assay was immunoSEQ multiplex PCR, and TCRdb's table has in-frame clones only and misses some. The sample gives roughly 160,000 clones, 88% of which show up once; around 25% is in the top ten. Germline CDR1 is GTSNPN and CDR2 is SVGIG (reference sequence). Trimming cost V 0 bases and J 0 bases, with 9 bases left between them. CDR3 length: 14 amino acids. The clonotype was recovered from a man between 60 and 75 years old with acute or convalescent COVID-19. Sequenced input: peripheral blood. The rearrangement links TRBV30 to TRBJ2-7; maybe TRBD2 (5 bases). CDR3 loop: CAWSVHGISYEQYF. CDR3 DNA: TGTGCCTGGAGTGTACACGGGATCTCCTACGAGCAGTACTTC.